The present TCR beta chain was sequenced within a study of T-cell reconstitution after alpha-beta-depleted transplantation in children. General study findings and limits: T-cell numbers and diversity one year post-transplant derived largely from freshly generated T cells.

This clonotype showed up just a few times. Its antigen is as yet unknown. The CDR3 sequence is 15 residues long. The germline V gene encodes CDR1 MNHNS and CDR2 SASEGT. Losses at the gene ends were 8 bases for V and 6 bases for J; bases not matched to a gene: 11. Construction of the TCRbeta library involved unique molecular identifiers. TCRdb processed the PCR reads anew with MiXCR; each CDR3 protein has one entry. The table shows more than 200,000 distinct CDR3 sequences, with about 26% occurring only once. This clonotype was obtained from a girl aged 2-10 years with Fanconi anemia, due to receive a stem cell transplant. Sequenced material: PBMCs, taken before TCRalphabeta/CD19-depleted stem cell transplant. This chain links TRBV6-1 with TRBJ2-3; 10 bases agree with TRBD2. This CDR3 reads CASAESGGVDDTQYF. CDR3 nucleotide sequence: TGTGCCAGCGCGGAAAGCGGGGGGGTCGATGATACGCAGTATTTT.